Detailed here is one TCR beta chain. These data belong to a study of radiation and T cells in renal cell carcinoma. Treatment in this sample: treatment-naive control, cytoreductive nephrectomy. The repertoire was sequenced with immunoSEQ multiplex PCR; TCRdb's copy has only in-frame clones and lacks some. The table shows about 12,000 clones, with over 60% occurring only once. This CDR3 has 15 amino acids. Trimming stripped 5 bases from V and 7 bases from J, with 18 bases between. CDR1 is MNHNS and CDR2 is SASEGT in the germline V gene. Source: tumor tissue, taken from a patient whose treatment was nephrectomy without radiotherapy. This chain uses TRBV6-1 with TRBJ1-5; TRBD1 might be the D (5 bases). This sequence was found in a woman of 80 years or more with renal cell carcinoma. CDR3 sequence (DNA): TGTGCCAGCAGTCCTTGGCAGGGCGAAGGCCAGCCCCAGCATTTT. Its protein is CASSPWQGEGQPQHF.